The TCR beta chain described here comes from a study of T cell repertoires in cytomegalovirus infection. Study information: Carrying CMV and the relevant HLA type showed in public TCR beta signatures. Notes on the study in general: Identification of carriers of CMV plus the relevant HLA was achieved through cumulative public TCR beta family frequency.

This clonotype has only a few counts. Its antigen is currently unknown. This CDR3 has 14 residues. CDR1 and CDR2 (germline): LGHNT, FRNRAP. V lost 6 bases, J lost 1 base, and 10 bases lay in between. TCRdb reanalysed the reads using MiXCR and keeps one entry per CDR3 protein. This sample has 900,000 to 950,000 distinct CDR3 sequences, with roughly 30% found just once. This TCR was recovered from a human donor in good health (CMV status not recorded). Some clones in this sample may be carry-over from other donors' samples. The genes are TRBV12-5 and TRBJ2-1; D is unresolved. Here the sequenced sample was cultured CD8+ T cells from PBMCs, taken from culture after CMV antigen stimulation. The CDR3 DNA is TGTGCTAGTGGGAAGGATCTTTCCTACAATGAGCAGTTCTTC. It yields the protein CASGKDLSYNEQFF.